This entry lists 18 T cell receptor beta chains sequenced from one sample in a study of blood T cell repertoires in COVID-19. TCRdb keeps only in-frame clones here, not all; method: immunoSEQ multiplex PCR. The data show around 100,000 clones, more than 85% seen once. The sequencing input was peripheral blood. The receptor set was obtained from a man in his thirties or forties in a cohort sampled during active COVID-19.

This clone was seen once. The chain uses TRBV7-8 and TRBJ1-1; TRBD1 might be the D (5 bases). CDR1 and CDR2 (germline): SGHVS, FQNEAQ. The CDR3 length is 15 residues. V lost 1 base and J lost 4, with 13 bases in between. In DNA, the CDR3 is TGTGCCAGCAGCTTAGGAACAGGTAGTCTCACTGAAGCTTTCTTT. Translated: CASSLGTGSLTEAFF.

The rearrangement links TRBV7-9 to TRBJ1-2, with 9 bases matching TRBD1. The junction had 12 bases not matched to a gene; V was cut back by 5 bases and J by 8 bases. The CDR3 runs 15 residues. In germline, CDR1 is SEHNR, CDR2 FQNEAQ (reference sequence). CDR3 bases: TGTGCCAGCAGCCTAACACAGGGGGCTCATAAGGGCTACACCTTC. Its translation: CASSLTQGAHKGYTF.

This chain links TRBV19 with TRBJ2-5, with 8 bases aligning to TRBD1. V was clipped by 9 bases and J by 5 bases; unmatched bases: 11. This CDR3 has 14 residues. The germline CDR1 and CDR2 sequences are LNHDA and SQIVND (reference sequence). The CDR3 sequence is CASRGSGGRETQYF. The CDR3, as DNA: TGTGCCAGCCGGGGGTCAGGGGGCCGGGAGACCCAGTACTTC.

In this sample, this clone turned up once. The J gene is TRBJ2-1, the V gene TRBV6-4, with TRBD1 matching 8 bases. With 2 bases clipped from V and 5 bases from J, the junction kept 2 bases outside the gene matches. Germline V gene sequence: CDR1 MRHNA, CDR2 SNTAGT. The CDR3 runs 14 residues. The CDR3 DNA is TGTGCCAGCAGTGACGGGACAGGACACAATGAGCAGTTCTTC. This encodes CASSDGTGHNEQFF.

This CDR3 is CASSEGDATNEKLFF. Here the CDR3 DNA reads TGTGCCAGTAGTGAGGGGGATGCAACTAATGAAAAACTGTTTTTT. This sequence joins TRBV19 and TRBJ1-4; D might be TRBD1 (6 bases). Trimming left V 5 bases short and J 0 bases short, with 10 bases between. The CDR3 length is 15 residues. Germline loops: CDR1 LNHDA, CDR2 SQIVND (reference sequence).

This clone was seen once. The J gene is TRBJ2-7, the V gene TRBV5-1; perhaps TRBD1 as D (6 bases). This CDR3 is built from 14 residues. Germline V gene lookup returns CDR1 SGHRS and CDR2 YFSETQ. Trimming took 4 bases from V and 4 from J, leaving 15 bases between them. CDR3 in DNA: TGCGCCAGCAGCGCCTACCCACAGGGATACGAGCAGTACTTC. This encodes CASSAYPQGYEQYF.

V gene TRBV6-1 combines with J gene TRBJ2-1; D perhaps matches TRBD2 (5 bases). Per the germline V gene, CDR1 is MNHNS and CDR2 is SASEGT. The germline V and J ends were trimmed by 1 base and 3 bases, with 16 bases remaining between them. The CDR3 loop spans 17 amino acids. The CDR3 is CASSEGLSGDNYNEQFF. CDR3 coding DNA: TGTGCCAGCAGTGAAGGGCTAAGCGGTGACAACTACAATGAGCAGTTCTTC.

The chain is built from TRBV7-2 and TRBJ2-3, with D possibly TRBD2 on 6 matching bases. The CDR3 has 16 amino acids. The V and J ends lost 1 base and 1 base respectively, with 12 bases between them. Looked up from germline, CDR1 is SGHTA and CDR2 is FQGNSA. The CDR3 sequence is CASSLDAGTGTDTQYF. Written as DNA, the CDR3 is TGTGCCAGCAGCTTAGATGCGGGGACGGGCACAGATACGCAGTATTTT.

This clone showed up just a few times. The genes are TRBV6-5 and TRBJ2-2; D perhaps matches TRBD2 (6 bases). This CDR3 comprises 15 residues. Germline V gene sequence: CDR1 MNHEY, CDR2 SVGAGI. Trimming shortened V by 10 bases and J by 6 bases, and 21 bases separated the two germline ends. CDR3 in amino acids: CAIRHGQGGSGELFF. Written as DNA, the CDR3 is TGTGCCATCCGACACGGGCAGGGAGGCTCCGGGGAGCTGTTTTTT.

This rearrangement joins TRBV5-8 to TRBJ1-3; 10 nucleotides align to TRBD1. Germline V gives CDR1 SGHTS, CDR2 YDEGEE. V was clipped by 4 bases and J by 11 bases; unmatched bases: 12. CDR3 size: 15 residues. The CDR3 coding sequence is TGTGCCAGCAGCCCGTCCCGGGACAGGGGCCAGTCCATATATTTT. Translated, it gives CASSPSRDRGQSIYF.

The chain links TRBV24-1 to TRBJ2-3, with a possible D match to TRBD1 (6 bases). Trimming removed 4 bases from V and 2 bases from J, with 12 bases in between. Germline CDR1 is KGHDR and CDR2 is SFDVKD. The CDR3 sequence is 15 residues long. CDR3 nucleotides: TGTGCCACCAGTGACCCGGGACAAGCCACAGATACGCAGTATTTT. As protein: CATSDPGQATDTQYF.

The chain links TRBV7-9 to TRBJ1-2; D is possibly TRBD1 (5 bases). Trimming took 5 bases from V and 6 from J, leaving 16 bases between them. The length of the CDR3 is 14 residues. Germline V gene sequence: CDR1 SEHNR, CDR2 FQNEAQ (reference sequence). In DNA, the CDR3 is TGTGCCAGCAGCCCCAACAGGCCCTTGGATGGCTACACCTTC. Residues: CASSPNRPLDGYTF.

The V gene is TRBV7-8, the J gene TRBJ2-5; the match to TRBD1 covers 10 bases. With V trimmed by 5 bases and J by 5 bases, 8 bases remained unmatched. The CDR3 covers 15 residues. Germline V gene data show CDR1 as SGHVS and CDR2 as FQNEAQ. The chain's CDR3 is CASSTDRGRRETQYF. CDR3 nucleotide sequence: TGTGCCAGCAGCACAGACAGGGGGCGCCGTGAGACCCAGTACTTC.

This clone appeared a single time. Other DNA sequences from this sample encode an identical CDR3 as well. The V and J genes are TRBV4-3 and TRBJ2-1; TRBD1 matches at 12 bases. V lost 4 bases to trimming and J lost 6 bases; unmatched junction nucleotides: 1. Germline CDR1 is LGHNA and CDR2 is YSLEER. The CDR3 spans 14 residues. CDR3 sequence: CASSPGQGANEQFF. The CDR3 region has the DNA TGCGCCAGCAGCCCGGGACAGGGGGCCAATGAGCAGTTCTTC.

The CDR3 sequence: CASSPILQGLSYGYTF. CDR3 nucleotide sequence: TGTGCCAGCAGTCCTATTTTACAGGGGCTCAGCTATGGCTACACCTTC. V gene TRBV27 combines with J gene TRBJ1-2; 7 bases align to TRBD1. Germline CDR1 reads MNHEY; CDR2 reads SMNVEV (reference sequence). With 5 bases clipped from V and 4 bases from J, the junction kept 13 bases outside the gene matches. This CDR3 is 16 amino acids long.

This clone was detected only a few times. The CDR3 loop reads CASSRLQGYNEQFF. The CDR3 region has the DNA TGTGCCAGCAGCCGACTACAGGGCTACAATGAGCAGTTCTTC. The rearrangement uses TRBV5-6 and TRBJ2-1; D perhaps matches TRBD1 (6 bases). The CDR3 has 14 amino acids. Germline CDR1 and CDR2: SGHDT and YYEEEE. The ends were cut back, 4 bases at V and 3 bases at J, with 11 bases in the middle. Drawing the rest from reference TRBV5-6 and TRBJ2-1, the complete variable domain is DAGVTQSPTHLIKTRGQQVTLRCSPKSGHDTVSWYQQALGQGPQFIFQYYEEEERQRGNFPDRFSGHQFPNYSSELNVNALLLGDSALYLCASSRLQGYNEQFFGPGTRLTVL.

The chain uses TRBV24-1 and TRBJ2-5, with 7 bases that match TRBD1. CDR1 is KGHDR, CDR2 SFDVKD, per germline. The V and J ends lost 4 bases and 5 bases, in that order; junction bases with no gene match: 3. The CDR3 extends over 13 amino acids. CDR3 residues: CATSEGQEETQYF. CDR3 sequence (DNA): TGTGCCACCAGTGAAGGACAGGAGGAGACCCAGTACTTC.

This sequence joins TRBV30 and TRBJ1-2; 8 nucleotides agree with TRBD1. Germline lookup yields CDR1 GTSNPN and CDR2 SVGIG (reference sequence). The junction had 9 bases not matched to a gene; V was cut back by 3 bases and J by 0 bases. The CDR3 consists of 16 residues. In DNA, the CDR3 is TGTGCCTGGAGCCGAACCCGACAGGGGTCTAACTATGGCTACACCTTC. Protein product: CAWSRTRQGSNYGYTF.